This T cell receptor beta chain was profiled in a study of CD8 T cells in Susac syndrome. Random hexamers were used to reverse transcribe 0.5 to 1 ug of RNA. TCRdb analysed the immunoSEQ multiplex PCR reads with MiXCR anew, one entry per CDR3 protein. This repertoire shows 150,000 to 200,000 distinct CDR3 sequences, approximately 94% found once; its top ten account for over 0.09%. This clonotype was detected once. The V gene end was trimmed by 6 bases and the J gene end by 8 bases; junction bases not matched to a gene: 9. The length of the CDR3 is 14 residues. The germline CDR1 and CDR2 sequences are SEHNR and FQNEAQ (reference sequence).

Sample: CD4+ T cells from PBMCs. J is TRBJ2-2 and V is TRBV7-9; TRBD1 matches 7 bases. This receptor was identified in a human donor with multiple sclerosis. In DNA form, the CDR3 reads TGTGCCAGCAGGCGCACAGGGGCTAGGGGGGAGCTGTTTTTT. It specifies CASRRTGARGELFF.